The 5 T cell receptor beta chains presented below share a single source sample, sequenced in a study of blood T cell repertoires in COVID-19. Sequencing used immunoSEQ multiplex PCR; TCRdb keeps in-frame clones, though not all of them. Found here are about 490,000 clones, over 75% of them singletons; the top ten hold 3% to 3.5%. Sample: peripheral blood. Receptors were obtained from a human donor in a cohort sampled during active COVID-19.

The chain is built from TRBV7-3 and TRBJ2-6; TRBD1 aligns across 7 bases. CDR1 is SGHTA and CDR2 is FQGTGA in the germline V gene. V shed 4 bases and J 2 bases; nucleotides not matched to a gene: 2. The CDR3 runs 15 residues. CDR3 bases: TGTGCCAGCAGCTCTGACAGGGCTGGGGCCAACGTCCTGACTTTC. Its translation is CASSSDRAGANVLTF.

This clone was detected only a few times. The chain is built from TRBV7-2 and TRBJ2-7; tentatively, D is TRBD1 (5 bases). Germline assignment: CDR1 SGHTA and CDR2 FQGNSA. The CDR3 has 12 amino acids. Trimming took 5 bases from V and 3 from J, leaving 8 bases between them. CDR3 in amino acids: CASSTQGYEQYF. The CDR3 DNA sequence: TGTGCCAGCAGCACGCAGGGCTACGAGCAGTACTTC.

V usage is TRBV18 and J usage is TRBJ2-1; 7 nucleotides align to TRBD2. This CDR3 comprises 13 residues. V lost 3 bases and J lost 6; bases outside the gene matches: 2. Germline assignment: CDR1 KGHSH and CDR2 LQKENI. The CDR3 coding sequence is TGTGCCAGCTCACCGGAGCGGGGCAATGAGCAGTTCTTC. Its translation: CASSPERGNEQFF.

The chain uses TRBV6-5 and TRBJ2-3; D is ambiguous. Trimming left V 5 bases short and J 8 bases short, with 14 bases between. Germline V CDR1 and CDR2: MNHEY, SVGAGI. The CDR3 covers 13 residues. DNA of the CDR3: TGTGCCAGCAGTAGTCTACAGATGGGTACGCAGTATTTT. This translates into CASSSLQMGTQYF.

V usage is TRBV5-6 and J usage is TRBJ2-1, with 15 bases identical to TRBD2. Trimming took 5 bases from V and 4 from J; bases not matched to a gene: 10. The germline V gene encodes CDR1 SGHDT and CDR2 YYEEEE. The CDR3 runs to 18 residues. CDR3 protein: CASRGLAGGERPYNEQFF. The CDR3 DNA reads as TGTGCCAGCAGGGGACTAGCGGGAGGCGAACGTCCTTACAATGAGCAGTTCTTC.